The clone carrying this TCR beta chain was recorded many times. These data originate in a study of T cells in Graves' hyperthyroidism and ophthalmopathy. The V gene end was trimmed by 5 bases and the J gene end by 1 base; junction bases not matched to a gene: 8. Germline-derived CDR1 and CDR2 are SEHNR and FQNEAQ (reference sequence). The CDR3 contains 17 residues. TCR beta CDR3 regions were amplified from RNA. First-round RT-PCR of the TCR CDR3 relied on the HTBI primer set. TCRdb re-derived calls from the multiplex PCR reads in MiXCR, one entry per CDR3 protein. The table has around 290,000 distinct CDR3 sequences, roughly 13% seen once.

V and J are TRBV7-9 and TRBJ2-1, with 10 bases fitting TRBD2. The sequence came from a middle-aged woman with Graves' hyperthyroidism. The sequenced sample was blood. The CDR3 nucleotides read TGTGCCAGCAGCGGGGACCTACTAGCGGGATCCTACAATGAGCAGTTCTTC. It is translated as CASSGDLLAGSYNEQFF.